The rows below give T cell receptor beta chains drawn from one sample of a study of shared clonotypes between healthy human individuals. Assay: immunoSEQ multiplex PCR; the TCRdb copy retains only in-frame clones and omits some. Among about 2 million clones, approximately 94% were seen once, and the ten largest hold 1% to 1.3%. The sample taken for sequencing was naive CD8+ T cells sorted from blood. These receptors were collected from a man aged 18 to 30 in good health. Both conserved end residues are part of each CDR3. The order of the fields is D gene, V gene, clone size, J gene, CDR3 DNA, CDR3 protein. D genes are given only for firm matches. Size is omitted from some rows. Given values are once, few, many or a class for expanded clones.

D: .; V: TRBV6-1; size: .; J: TRBJ1-2; DNA: TGTGCCAGCAGTGAAAGTCCGGGGACGCCTAACTATGGCTACACCTTC; CDR3: CASSESPGTPNYGYTF
D: .; V: TRBV6-5; size: .; J: TRBJ2-7; DNA: TGTGCCAGCAGTGCCCGACCAGGGGAAGTTATGGAGCAGTACTTC; CDR3: CASSARPGEVMEQYF
D: .; V: TRBV28; size: few; J: TRBJ1-1; DNA: TGTGCCAGCAGTCTGGACAGTATGAACACTGAAGCTTTCTTT; CDR3: CASSLDSMNTEAFF
D: .; V: TRBV11-2; size: .; J: TRBJ2-7; DNA: TGTGCCAGCAGCTTAGGGGGCGGCTACGAGCAGTACTTC; CDR3: CASSLGGGYEQYF
D: .; V: TRBV30; size: .; J: TRBJ1-1; DNA: TGTGCCTGGAGTGGCCCATCTCCCTCCGGGAACACTGAAGCTTTCTTT; CDR3: CAWSGPSPSGNTEAFF
D: .; V: TRBV6-1; size: .; J: TRBJ2-7; DNA: TGTGCCAGCAGTGAAGTATTAGGTGTTGGGGAGCAGTACTTC; CDR3: CASSEVLGVGEQYF
D: .; V: TRBV11-2; size: .; J: TRBJ2-2; DNA: TGTGCCAGCAGCGAATTAGGTTGGGCGAAGAACACCGGGGAGCTGTTTTTT; CDR3: CASSELGWAKNTGELFF
D: .; V: TRBV6-5; size: few; J: TRBJ2-5; DNA: TGTGCCAGCAGTTACTCAGGGAACGCGGAGACCCAGTACTTC; CDR3: CASSYSGNAETQYF
D: .; V: TRBV5-1; size: .; J: TRBJ1-1; DNA: TGCGCCAGCAGCTCGAAACAGGGCATGAACACTGAAGCTTTCTTT; CDR3: CASSSKQGMNTEAFF
D: .; V: TRBV27; size: .; J: TRBJ2-1; DNA: TGTGCCAGCCCCACATCGTACCCCTCCAACAATGAGCAGTTCTTC; CDR3: CASPTSYPSNNEQFF